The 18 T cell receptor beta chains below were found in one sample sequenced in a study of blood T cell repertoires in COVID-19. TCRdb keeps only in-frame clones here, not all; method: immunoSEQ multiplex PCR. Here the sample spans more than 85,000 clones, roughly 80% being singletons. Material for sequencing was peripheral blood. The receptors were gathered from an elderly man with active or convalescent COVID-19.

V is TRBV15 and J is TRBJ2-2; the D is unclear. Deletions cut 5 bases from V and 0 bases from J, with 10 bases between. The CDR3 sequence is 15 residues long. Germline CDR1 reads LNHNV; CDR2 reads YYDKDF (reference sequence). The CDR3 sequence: CATSPYGANTGELFF. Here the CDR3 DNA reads TGTGCCACCAGCCCCTATGGAGCGAACACCGGGGAGCTGTTTTTT.

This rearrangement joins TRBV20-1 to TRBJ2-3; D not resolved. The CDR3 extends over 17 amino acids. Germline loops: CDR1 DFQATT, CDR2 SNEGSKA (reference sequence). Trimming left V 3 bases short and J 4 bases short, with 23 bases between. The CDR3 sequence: CSASALQDSRLADTQYF. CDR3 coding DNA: TGCAGTGCTAGTGCTCTACAAGACTCCCGACTTGCAGATACGCAGTATTTT.

The CDR3 loop reads CATSTRTGQGSGELFF. CDR3 DNA sequence: TGTGCCACCAGCACACGCACAGGGCAGGGATCCGGGGAGCTGTTTTTT. This sequence joins TRBV15 and TRBJ2-2; D may be TRBD1 (6 bases). The CDR3 is 16 residues long. V lost 4 bases and J lost 6, with 18 bases in between. CDR1 LNHNV and CDR2 YYDKDF come from the germline V gene (reference sequence).

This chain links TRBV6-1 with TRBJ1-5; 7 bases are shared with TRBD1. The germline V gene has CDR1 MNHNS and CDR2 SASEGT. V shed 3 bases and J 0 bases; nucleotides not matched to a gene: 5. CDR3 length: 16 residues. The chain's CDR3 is CASSDDRAYSNQPQHF. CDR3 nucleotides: TGTGCCAGCAGTGACGACAGGGCATATAGCAATCAGCCCCAGCATTTT.

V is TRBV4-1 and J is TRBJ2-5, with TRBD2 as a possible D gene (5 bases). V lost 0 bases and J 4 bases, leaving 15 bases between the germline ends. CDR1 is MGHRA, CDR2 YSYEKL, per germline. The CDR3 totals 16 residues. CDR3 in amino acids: CASSQEVRGTGETQYF. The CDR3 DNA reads TGCGCCAGCAGCCAAGAGGTCCGGGGTACGGGAGAGACCCAGTACTTC.

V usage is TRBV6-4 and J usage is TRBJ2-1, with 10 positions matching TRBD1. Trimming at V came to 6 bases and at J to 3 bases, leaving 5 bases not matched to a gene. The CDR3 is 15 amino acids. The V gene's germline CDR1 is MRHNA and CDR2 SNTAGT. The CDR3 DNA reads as TGTGCCAGCAGCGAGGACAGGGGGAACTACAATGAGCAGTTCTTC. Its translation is CASSEDRGNYNEQFF.

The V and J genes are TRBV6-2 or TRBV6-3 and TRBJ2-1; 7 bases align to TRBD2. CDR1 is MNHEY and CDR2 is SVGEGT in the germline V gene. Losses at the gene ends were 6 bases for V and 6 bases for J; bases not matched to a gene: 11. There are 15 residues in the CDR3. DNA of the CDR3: TGTGCCAGCAGCCTTTCCGGGACTAACCCCAATGAGCAGTTCTTC. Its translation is CASSLSGTNPNEQFF.

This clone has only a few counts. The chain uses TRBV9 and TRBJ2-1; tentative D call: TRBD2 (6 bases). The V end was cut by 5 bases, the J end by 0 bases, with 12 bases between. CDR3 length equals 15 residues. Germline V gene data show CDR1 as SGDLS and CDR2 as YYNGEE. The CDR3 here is CASSRAGSSYNEQFF. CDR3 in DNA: TGTGCCAGCAGTCGAGCGGGCAGCTCCTACAATGAGCAGTTCTTC. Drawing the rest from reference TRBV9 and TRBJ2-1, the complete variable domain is DSGVTQTPKHLITATGQRVTLRCSPRSGDLSVYWYQQSLDQGLQFLIQYYNGEERAKGNILERFSAQQFPDLHSELNLSSLELGDSALYFCASSRAGSSYNEQFFGPGTRLTVL.

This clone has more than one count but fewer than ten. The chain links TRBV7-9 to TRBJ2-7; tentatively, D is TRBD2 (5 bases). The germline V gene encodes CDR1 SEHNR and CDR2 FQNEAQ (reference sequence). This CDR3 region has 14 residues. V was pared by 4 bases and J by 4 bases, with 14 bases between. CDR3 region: CASSSRGALYEQYF. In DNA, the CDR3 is TGTGCCAGCAGCTCACGGGGAGCCTTGTACGAGCAGTACTTC.

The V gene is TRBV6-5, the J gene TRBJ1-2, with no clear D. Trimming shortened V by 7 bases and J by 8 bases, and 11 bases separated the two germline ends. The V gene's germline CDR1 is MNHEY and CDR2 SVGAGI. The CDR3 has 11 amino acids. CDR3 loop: CASTSSFGYTF. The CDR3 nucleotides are TGTGCCAGCACTAGCTCCTTCGGCTACACCTTC.

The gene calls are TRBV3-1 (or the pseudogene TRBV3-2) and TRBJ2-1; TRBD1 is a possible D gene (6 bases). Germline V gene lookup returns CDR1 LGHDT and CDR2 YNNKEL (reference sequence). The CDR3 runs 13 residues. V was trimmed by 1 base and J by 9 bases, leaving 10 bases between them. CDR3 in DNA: TGTGCCAGCAGCCAAGTCAGGGGCGGTGAGCAGTTCTTC. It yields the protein CASSQVRGGEQFF.

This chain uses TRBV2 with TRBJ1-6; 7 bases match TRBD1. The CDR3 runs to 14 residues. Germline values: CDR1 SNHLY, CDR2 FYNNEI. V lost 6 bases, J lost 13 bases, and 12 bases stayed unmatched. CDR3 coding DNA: TGTGCCAGCAGAAGGGACAGCCTGTATGTTCCCCTCCACTTT. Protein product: CASRRDSLYVPLHF.

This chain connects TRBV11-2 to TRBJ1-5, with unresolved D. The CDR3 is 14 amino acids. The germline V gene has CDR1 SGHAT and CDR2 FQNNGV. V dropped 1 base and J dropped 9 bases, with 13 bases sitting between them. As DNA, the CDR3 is TGTGCCAGCAGCTTAGGGCCGGCGGGTGGGCCCCAGCATTTT. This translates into CASSLGPAGGPQHF.

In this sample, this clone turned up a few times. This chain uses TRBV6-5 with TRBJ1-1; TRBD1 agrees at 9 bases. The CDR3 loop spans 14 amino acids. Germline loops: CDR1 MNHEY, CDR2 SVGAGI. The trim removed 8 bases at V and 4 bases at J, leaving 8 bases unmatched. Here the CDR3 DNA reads TGTGCCAGCTTTAGAGGACAGGGGATCACTGAAGCTTTCTTT. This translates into CASFRGQGITEAFF.

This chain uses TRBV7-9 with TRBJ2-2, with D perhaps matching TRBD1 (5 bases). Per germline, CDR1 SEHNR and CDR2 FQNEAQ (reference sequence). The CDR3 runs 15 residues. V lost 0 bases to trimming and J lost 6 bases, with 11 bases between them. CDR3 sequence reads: CASSLARVVPGELFF. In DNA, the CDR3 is TGTGCCAGCAGCTTAGCCAGGGTAGTCCCCGGGGAGCTGTTTTTT.

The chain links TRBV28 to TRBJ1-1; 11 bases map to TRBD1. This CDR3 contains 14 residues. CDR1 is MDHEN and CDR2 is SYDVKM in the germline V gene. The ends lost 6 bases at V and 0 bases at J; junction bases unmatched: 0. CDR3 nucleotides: TGTGCCAGCAGGGGACAGGGGGTGAACACTGAAGCTTTCTTT. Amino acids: CASRGQGVNTEAFF.

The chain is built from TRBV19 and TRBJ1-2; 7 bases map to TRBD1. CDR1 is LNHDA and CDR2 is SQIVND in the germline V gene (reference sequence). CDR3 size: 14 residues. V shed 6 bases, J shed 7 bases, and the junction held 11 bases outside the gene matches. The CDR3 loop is CASSDRAPGGGYTF. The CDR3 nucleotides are TGTGCCAGTAGCGACCGAGCCCCAGGGGGTGGCTACACCTTC.

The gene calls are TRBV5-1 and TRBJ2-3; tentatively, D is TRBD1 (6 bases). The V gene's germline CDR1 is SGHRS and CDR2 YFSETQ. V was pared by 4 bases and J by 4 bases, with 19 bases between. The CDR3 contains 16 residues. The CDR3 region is CASSVPQGISSDTQYF. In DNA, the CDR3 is TGCGCCAGCAGCGTCCCACAGGGCATTTCCTCAGATACGCAGTATTTT.